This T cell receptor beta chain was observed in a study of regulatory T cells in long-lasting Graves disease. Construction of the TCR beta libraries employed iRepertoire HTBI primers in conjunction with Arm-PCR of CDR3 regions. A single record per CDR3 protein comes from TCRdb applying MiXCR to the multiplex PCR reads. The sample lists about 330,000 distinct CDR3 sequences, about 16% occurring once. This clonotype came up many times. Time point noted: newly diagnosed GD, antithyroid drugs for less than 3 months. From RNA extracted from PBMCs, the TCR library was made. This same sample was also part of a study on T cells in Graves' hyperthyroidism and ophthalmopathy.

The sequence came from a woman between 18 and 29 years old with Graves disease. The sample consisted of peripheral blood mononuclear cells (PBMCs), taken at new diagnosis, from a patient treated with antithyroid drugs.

In DNA, the CDR3 is TGCGCCAGCAGCTCGCAGCCTAGCGGGGGGGGCAGTAACTCCTACAATGAGCAGTTCTTC. The encoded protein is CASSSQPSGGGSNSYNEQFF. V is TRBV5-1 and J is TRBJ2-1, with 12 positions matching TRBD2. Trimming cost V 3 bases and J 0 bases; bases outside gene matches: 13. CDR3 size: 20 residues. Germline V CDR1 and CDR2: SGHRS, YFSETQ. Using reference TRBV5-1 and TRBJ2-1 for the parts outside the CDR3, the full variable domain is KAGVTQTPRYLIKTRGQQVTLSCSPISGHRSVSWYQQTPGQGLQFLFEYFSETQRNKGNFPGRFSGRQFSNSRSEMNVSTLELGDSALYLCASSSQPSGGGSNSYNEQFFGPGTRLTVL.